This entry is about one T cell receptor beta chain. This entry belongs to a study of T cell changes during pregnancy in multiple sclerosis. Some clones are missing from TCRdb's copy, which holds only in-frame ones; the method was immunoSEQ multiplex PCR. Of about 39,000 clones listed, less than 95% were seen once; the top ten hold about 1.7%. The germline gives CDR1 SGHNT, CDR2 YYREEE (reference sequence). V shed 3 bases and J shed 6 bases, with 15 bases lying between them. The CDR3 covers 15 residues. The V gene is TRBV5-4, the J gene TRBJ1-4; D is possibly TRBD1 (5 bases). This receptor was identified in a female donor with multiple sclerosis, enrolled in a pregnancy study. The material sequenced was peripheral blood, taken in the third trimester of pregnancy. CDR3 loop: CASSSGPGVDEKLFF. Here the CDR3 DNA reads TGTGCCAGCAGCTCCGGACCGGGGGTGGATGAAAAACTGTTTTTT.